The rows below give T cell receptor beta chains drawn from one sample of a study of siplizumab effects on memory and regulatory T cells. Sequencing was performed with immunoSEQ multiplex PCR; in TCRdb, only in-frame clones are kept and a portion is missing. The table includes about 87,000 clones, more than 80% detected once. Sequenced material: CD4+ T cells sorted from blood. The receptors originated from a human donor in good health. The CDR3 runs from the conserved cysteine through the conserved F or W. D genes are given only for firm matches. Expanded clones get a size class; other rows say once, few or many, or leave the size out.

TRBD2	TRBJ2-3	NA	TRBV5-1	TGCGCCAGCAGCCGATACAATAGCGGGAGGGCGGATACGCAGTATTTT	CASSRYNSGRADTQYF
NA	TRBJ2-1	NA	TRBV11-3	TGTGCCAGCAGCTCGTCCTGGGGCAATGAGCAGTTCTTC	CASSSSWGNEQFF
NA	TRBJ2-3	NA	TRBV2	TGTGCCAGCAGGTCCGGGACTAGCACAGATACGCAGTATTTT	CASRSGTSTDTQYF
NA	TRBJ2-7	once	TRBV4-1	TGCGCCAGCAGCCAAGAGACCCCAGTAAACGAGCAGTACTTC	CASSQETPVNEQYF
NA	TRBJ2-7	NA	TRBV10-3	TGTGCCATCACCAGGGACGCCAGTACCTACGAGCAGTACTTC	CAITRDASTYEQYF
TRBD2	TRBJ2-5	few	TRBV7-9	TGTGCCAGCAGGGCACCGAGGGTAGCGGGAGAATTAGGAGAGACCCAGTACTTC	CASRAPRVAGELGETQYF
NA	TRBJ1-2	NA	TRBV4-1	TGCGCCAGCAGCCAGGAGGACGGACCCCCCTTTGGCTACACCTTC	CASSQEDGPPFGYTF
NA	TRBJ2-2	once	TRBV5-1	TGCGCCAGCAGCTTGGACAGGGCGGGCACCGGGGAGCTGTTTTTT	CASSLDRAGTGELFF
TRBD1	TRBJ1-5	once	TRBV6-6	TGTGCCAGCAGTCAACCGGGACAGGGGGGCAATCAGCCCCAGCATTTT	CASSQPGQGGNQPQHF
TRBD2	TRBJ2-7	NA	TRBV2	TGTGCCACCAGAGGTGTAGCGGGAGAGTTTAAGCAGTACTTC	CATRGVAGEFKQYF
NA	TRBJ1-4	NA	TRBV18	TGTGCCAGCTCACCGGGACAAACTAATGAAAAACTGTTTTTT	CASSPGQTNEKLFF
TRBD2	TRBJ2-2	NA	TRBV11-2	TGTGCCAGCAGGAGAACTAGCGGGCCAAACACCGGGGAGCTGTTTTTT	CASRRTSGPNTGELFF
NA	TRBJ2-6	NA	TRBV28	TGTGCCAGCGAGGGGGGCTCTGGGGCCAACGTCCTGACTTTC	CASEGGSGANVLTF
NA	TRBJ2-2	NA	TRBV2	TGTGCCAGCAGTGAAACAGGGAGGTCGAGCACCGGGGAGCTGTTTTTT	CASSETGRSSTGELFF
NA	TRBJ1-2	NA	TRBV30	TGTGCCTGGAGTCCTACAGGGCTTAATGGCTACACCTTC	CAWSPTGLNGYTF
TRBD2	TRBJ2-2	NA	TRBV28	TGTGTCAGCAGTCCGAGCGGGGGCTACACCGGGGAGCTGTTTTTT	CVSSPSGGYTGELFF
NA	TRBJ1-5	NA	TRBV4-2	TGTGCCAGCAGCCAAGGACAGCCGTATAGCAATCAGCCCCAGCATTTT	CASSQGQPYSNQPQHF
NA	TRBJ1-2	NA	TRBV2	TGTGCCAGCAGTGAGGGGGAGCATCATGGCTACACCTTC	CASSEGEHHGYTF
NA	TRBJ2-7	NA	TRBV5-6	TGTGCCAGCAGCTACCCACAGGGCTACGAGCAGTACTTC	CASSYPQGYEQYF
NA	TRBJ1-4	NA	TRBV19	TGTGCCAGTAGCATCGCCGAGGGAATTCCTGTAAAACTGTTTTTT	CASSIAEGIPVKLFF
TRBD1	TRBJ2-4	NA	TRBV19	TGTGCCAGTACCCGGACAGGGATCGGGCCCAAAAACATTCAGTACTTC	CASTRTGIGPKNIQYF
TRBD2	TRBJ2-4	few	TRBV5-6	TGTGCCAGCAGCACCCCGTCGGCTAGCGGGAGTGCCAAAAACATTCAGTACTTC	CASSTPSASGSAKNIQYF
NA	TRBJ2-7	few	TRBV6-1	TGTGCCAGCAGTGAATACTACGAGCAGTACTTC	CASSEYYEQYF
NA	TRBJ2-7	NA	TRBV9	TGTGCCAGCAGCGTAGCCCAACGGCTTTCTGTCGAGGAGCAGTACTTC	CASSVAQRLSVEEQYF
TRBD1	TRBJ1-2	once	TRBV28	TGTGCCAGCAGCGAAACAGGGGTCGGCTACACCTTC	CASSETGVGYTF
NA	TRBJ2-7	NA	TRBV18	TGTGCCAGCTCACCATCTACAGCATCCTACGAGCAGTACTTC	CASSPSTASYEQYF
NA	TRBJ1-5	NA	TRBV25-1	TGTGCCAGCAGTGGGGACGGCAATCAGCCCCAGCATTTT	CASSGDGNQPQHF
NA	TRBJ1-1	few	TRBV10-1	TGCGCCAGCAGTGAGCCAGGGAACACTGAAGCTTTCTTT	CASSEPGNTEAFF
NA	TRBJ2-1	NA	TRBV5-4	TGTGCCAGCAAACCACAGGGCCACGAGCAGTTCTTC	CASKPQGHEQFF
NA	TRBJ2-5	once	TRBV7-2	TGTGCCAGCAGCCTAAAAGAGACCCAGTACTTC	CASSLKETQYF
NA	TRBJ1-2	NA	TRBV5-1	TGCGCCAGCAGAGATTCCCCAGGGGTCCTCTATGGCTACACCTTC	CASRDSPGVLYGYTF
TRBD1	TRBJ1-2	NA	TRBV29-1	TGCAGCGTTGATTGGACAGGGAATGGCTACACCTTC	CSVDWTGNGYTF
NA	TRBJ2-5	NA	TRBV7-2	TGTGCCAGCAGCTTAAGACACCAAGAGACCCAGTACTTC	CASSLRHQETQYF
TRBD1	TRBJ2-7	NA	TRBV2	TGTGCCAGCAGTGAAGCGGGGACAGGGGATAAGTACGAGCAGTACTTC	CASSEAGTGDKYEQYF
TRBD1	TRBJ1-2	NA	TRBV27	TGTGCCAGCAGCCGACAGGGGGCGAACTATGGCTACACCTTC	CASSRQGANYGYTF
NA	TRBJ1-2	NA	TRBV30	TGTGCCTGGAGTGTAGGCCGAAACACCGGTGGCTACACCTTC	CAWSVGRNTGGYTF
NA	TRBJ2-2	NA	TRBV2	TGTGCCAGCAGTGTATTCGGGACTAACACCGGGGAGCTGTTTTTT	CASSVFGTNTGELFF
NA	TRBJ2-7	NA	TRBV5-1	TGCGCCAGCAGCTTGGCTTTGTATACGCGAGACTACGAGCAGTACTTC	CASSLALYTRDYEQYF
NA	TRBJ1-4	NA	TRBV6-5	TGTGCCAGCAGTTACTCATCAAGAACCGAAAAACTGTTTTTT	CASSYSSRTEKLFF
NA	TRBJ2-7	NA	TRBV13	TGTGCCAGCAGGATTGGGGGAGCCCTCTACGAGCAGTACTTC	CASRIGGALYEQYF
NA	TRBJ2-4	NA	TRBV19	TGTGCCAGTAGTACATCGGAGGGTAGAAATCAGTACTTC	CASSTSEGRNQYF
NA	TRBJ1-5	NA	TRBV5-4	TGTGCCAGCAGCTTGGCCGGACGCCAGCCCCAGCATTTT	CASSLAGRQPQHF
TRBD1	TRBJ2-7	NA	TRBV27	TGTGCCACCTCGCCGACAGGGGGCTACGAGCAGTACTTC	CATSPTGGYEQYF
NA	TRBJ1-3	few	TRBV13	TGTGCCAGCAGCTTGATCGAGGCAGGAACGTACTCTGGAAACACCATATATTTT	CASSLIEAGTYSGNTIYF
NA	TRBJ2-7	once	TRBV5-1	TGCGCCAGCAGCTTGGCTTTGTATACGCGAGACTACGAGCAGTACTTC	CASSLALYTRDYEQYF
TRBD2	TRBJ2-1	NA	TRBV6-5	TGTGCCAGCAGTAGGTCTAGCGGTGGTTATGAGCAGTTCTTC	CASSRSSGGYEQFF
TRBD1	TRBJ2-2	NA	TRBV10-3	TGTGCCATCAATCCGGGACAGGGTGGCACCGGGGAGCTGTTTTTT	CAINPGQGGTGELFF
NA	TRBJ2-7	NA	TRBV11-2	TGTGCCAGCACCCTACCCGGCAGGGCAAGCCACGAGCAGTACTTC	CASTLPGRASHEQYF
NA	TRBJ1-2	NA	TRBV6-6	TGTGCCAGCAGTTACGGGGTCGGGGATTTCTATGGCTACACCTTC	CASSYGVGDFYGYTF